The next 7 T cell receptor beta chains were all read from a single sample in a study of tumor-infiltrating lymphocytes in oesophageal squamous cell carcinoma. Each CDR3 protein gets one entry after TCRdb re-called the PCR reads with MiXCR. Of 10,000 or so distinct CDR3 sequences detected, roughly 60% appear once; the ten largest clones hold about 34%. The sample comprised esophageal tumor tissue. The origin of the receptors is a male donor with esophageal squamous cell carcinoma.

With regard to this clonotype: Likely a read error: the CDR3 ends without its conserved phenylalanine or tryptophan. It is unclear where the CDR3 begins or ends on the DNA, so no DNA is shown, and the CDR3 is as TCRdb lists it. CDR3 sequence reads: CASSLATNSPLHFGN. The chain couples TRBV12-3 or TRBV12-4 to TRBJ2-1; the table's D call, TRBD2, was not checked against the DNA. From its first to its last residue, the CDR3 has 15 amino acids.

V is TRBV7-8 and J is TRBJ1-1, with TRBD1 identical over 7 bases. Losses at the gene ends were 1 base for V and 1 base for J; bases not matched to a gene: 6. Germline V gene data show CDR1 as SGHVS and CDR2 as FQNEAQ. The CDR3 is 16 residues long. The CDR3 DNA reads TGTGCCAGCAGCTTAGAGGGGGCCATATGGAACACTGAAGCTTTCTTT. Translating gives CASSLEGAIWNTEAFF.

Worth noting for this clonotype: The junction and the germline gene differ at one end; a read error may be behind it. This rearrangement joins TRBV7-3 to TRBJ2-5; D gene uncertain. This CDR3 has 9 amino acids. Looked up from germline, CDR1 is SGHTA and CDR2 is FQGTGA. The CDR3: CASSLGPFF. Written as DNA, the CDR3 is TGTGCCAGCAGCTTAGGTCCGTTCTTC.

This clonotype showed up just a few times. The rearrangement uses TRBV7-2 and TRBJ2-3, with TRBD1 matching 11 bases. Unmatched junction bases numbered 9, after V lost 3 bases and J lost 4 bases. Germline V CDR1 and CDR2: SGHTA, FQGNSA. CDR3 length: 17 amino acids. This CDR3 reads CASSFGSGQGASDTQYF. In DNA form, the CDR3 reads TGTGCCAGCAGCTTCGGTAGCGGACAGGGGGCTTCAGATACGCAGTATTTT.

The chain links TRBV6-2 or TRBV6-3 to TRBJ2-3; D may be TRBD1 (6 bases). CDR3 length: 19 residues. The V gene's germline CDR1 is MNHEY and CDR2 SVGEGT. V lost 5 bases, J lost 0 bases, and 24 bases lay in between. CDR3 in DNA: TGTGCCAGCAGTGAAGGGGCGGTAGTGGGGGCGTACAGCACAGATACGCAGTATTTT. This sequence encodes CASSEGAVVGAYSTDTQYF.

To note about this clonotype: Because the CDR3 is missing its conserved closing phenylalanine or tryptophan, this is likely a read error. Because the CDR3's place on the DNA is in doubt, the DNA is left out and the CDR3 is given as listed by TCRdb. J is TRBJ2-3 and V is TRBV10-1; the tabulated D call, TRBD2, remains unverified against the DNA. Per the germline V gene, CDR1 is WNHNN and CDR2 is SYGVQD (reference sequence). The CDR3 is 8 residues long, ends included. CDR3 protein: CASQKAGD.

This clonotype was detected only a few times. The rearrangement links TRBV7-3 to TRBJ2-5; D is possibly TRBD2 (6 bases). V lost 0 bases, J lost 13 bases, and 15 bases lay in between. Germline CDR1 and CDR2: SGHTA and FQGTGA. CDR3 length equals 13 residues. CDR3 nucleotides: TGTGCCAGCAGCTTAACGGAGGGGAGACGTCCGTACTTC. Translated, it gives CASSLTEGRRPYF.